These 23 T cell receptor beta chains were all obtained from the same sample, sequenced in a study of CD8+ T cells in alopecia areata. cDNA prepared by RNA extraction and subsequent reverse transcription served as the template for sequencing. The data were produced by immunoSEQ multiplex PCR, yet TCRdb's version contains in-frame clones alone and is incomplete. The sample carries about 150,000 clones, 45% to 55% recorded once. The specimen was CD8+ T cells sorted from blood, collected at week 0. Receptor source: a human donor with alopecia areata.

With regard to this clone: The identical CDR3 is also encoded by other nucleotide sequences in the sample. The chain is built from TRBV7-9 and TRBJ1-5, with 9 bases that match TRBD1. Per the germline V gene, CDR1 is SEHNR and CDR2 is FQNEAQ (reference sequence). The CDR3 runs to 13 residues. Trimming took 5 bases from V and 6 from J; bases not matched to a gene: 2. The CDR3 sequence is CASSLDRGQPQHF. The DNA for the CDR3 is TGTGCCAGCAGCCTGGACAGGGGTCAGCCCCAGCATTTT.

The chain is built from TRBV28 and TRBJ2-7; D is unresolved. Looked up from germline, CDR1 is MDHEN and CDR2 is SYDVKM. With 3 bases removed from V and 3 bases from J, the gap between germline ends came to 12 bases. The CDR3 has 14 amino acids. The CDR3 loop is CASSFSHGGYEQYF. As DNA, the CDR3 is TGTGCCAGCAGTTTCTCCCACGGTGGCTACGAGCAGTACTTC.

This clone was detected a few times. The chain links TRBV9 to TRBJ2-7; no firm D call. Looked up from germline, CDR1 is SGDLS and CDR2 is YYNGEE. The V end was cut by 0 bases, the J end by 3 bases, with 10 bases between. This CDR3 has 14 amino acids. The chain's CDR3 is CASSVDGDGYEQYF. The CDR3 DNA sequence: TGTGCCAGCAGCGTAGACGGTGACGGCTACGAGCAGTACTTC.

The V gene is TRBV5-1, the J gene TRBJ2-7; perhaps D is TRBD1 or TRBD2 (5 bases each). The germline V gene encodes CDR1 SGHRS and CDR2 YFSETQ. This CDR3 spans 14 amino acids. The V end was cut by 1 base, the J end by 2 bases, with 10 bases between. CDR3 amino acids: CASSLRGEPYEQYF. The CDR3 DNA sequence: TGCGCCAGCAGCTTGAGGGGAGAACCCTACGAGCAGTACTTC.

The rearrangement uses TRBV4-1 and TRBJ1-5, with D uncertain. This CDR3 has 13 residues. CDR1 and CDR2 (germline): MGHRA, YSYEKL. With 0 bases removed from V and 5 bases from J, the gap between germline ends came to 5 bases. The CDR3 region has the DNA TGCGCCAGCAGCCAAGATGGGGATCAGCCCCAGCATTTT. Its protein is CASSQDGDQPQHF.

This clone showed up just a few times. The V gene is TRBV29-1, the J gene TRBJ1-1; D not certain. The CDR3 sequence is 12 residues long. From germline, CDR1 is SQVTM and CDR2 ANQGSEA. Trimming removed 2 bases at V and 2 bases at J, with 6 bases between. The CDR3 loop reads CSVESTNTEAFF. CDR3 coding DNA: TGCAGCGTTGAATCTACAAACACTGAAGCTTTCTTT.

This chain connects TRBV29-1 to TRBJ1-2, with a tentative D call TRBD1 (6 bases). This CDR3 contains 12 residues. V was cut by 1 base and J by 8 bases, with 11 bases left in between. From germline, CDR1 is SQVTM and CDR2 ANQGSEA. CDR3 nucleotides: TGCAGCGTTGAAGCCCATGGGGGCGGCTACACCTTC. It codes for CSVEAHGGGYTF. The whole variable domain, filled in from reference TRBV29-1 and TRBJ1-2, reads SAVISQKPSRDICQRGTSLTIQCQVDSQVTMMFWYRQQPGQSLTLIATANQGSEATYESGFVIDKFPISRPNLTFSTLTVSNMSPEDSSIYLCSVEAHGGGYTFGSGTRLTVV.

This clone was observed a few times. The chain joins TRBV7-2 to TRBJ1-1, with D possibly matching TRBD1 (6 bases). The CDR3 is 13 amino acids. The ends were cut back, 5 bases at V and 5 bases at J, with 12 bases in the middle. Germline CDR1 SGHTA, CDR2 FQGNSA. The CDR3, as DNA: TGTGCCAGCAGCCCGGACAGAGCAACTGAAGCTTTCTTT. Translating gives CASSPDRATEAFF.

As regards this clone: Different DNA sequences within this sample yield the same CDR3. The rearrangement joins TRBV29-1 to TRBJ1-1, with D possibly TRBD1 on 5 matching bases. CDR1 and CDR2 (germline): SQVTM, ANQGSEA. Trimming cost V 4 bases and J 1 base, with 7 bases left between them. The length of the CDR3 is 12 residues. The CDR3, as DNA: TGCAGCGTTGTGGGGGGGAACACTGAAGCTTTCTTT. Its protein is CSVVGGNTEAFF.

This clone was found a few times. The same CDR3 also results from other DNA sequences found in this sample. The rearrangement joins TRBV4-3 to TRBJ1-1; unclear D gene. Trimming left V 0 bases short and J 1 base short, with 15 bases between. Germline assignment: CDR1 LGHNA and CDR2 YSLEER. The CDR3 is 17 residues long. The chain's CDR3 is CASSQEYSPLKNTEAFF. DNA of the CDR3: TGCGCCAGCAGCCAAGAATACTCGCCGCTAAAGAACACTGAAGCTTTCTTT.

This chain links TRBV28 with TRBJ1-2, with D hard to call. V gave up 6 bases and J gave up 0 bases, with 11 bases separating them. This CDR3 contains 14 residues. Looked up from germline, CDR1 is MDHEN and CDR2 is SYDVKM. The CDR3 reads CASSLVLSNYGYTF. DNA of the CDR3: TGTGCCAGCAGCCTAGTATTATCTAACTATGGCTACACCTTC.

The chain uses TRBV4-1 and TRBJ1-1; D remains unclear. V dropped 4 bases and J dropped 4 bases, with 13 bases sitting between them. Germline-derived CDR1 and CDR2 are MGHRA and YSYEKL. The CDR3 is 14 amino acids. CDR3 sequence reads: CASSRAEGATEAFF. CDR3 in DNA: TGCGCCAGCAGCCGGGCGGAGGGTGCCACTGAAGCTTTCTTT.

V usage is TRBV29-1 and J usage is TRBJ2-7; D possibly corresponds to TRBD2 (6 bases). Germline CDR1 SQVTM, CDR2 ANQGSEA. The CDR3 runs 16 residues. Trimming stripped 4 bases from V and 3 bases from J, with 22 bases between. The CDR3 here is CSVAMGVGGSDYEQYF. The CDR3 DNA sequence: TGCAGCGTTGCCATGGGGGTAGGAGGGTCTGACTACGAGCAGTACTTC.

The chain has TRBV19 and TRBJ2-7, with 7 bases identical to TRBD2. This CDR3 is built from 13 residues. V gave up 5 bases and J gave up 1 base; unmatched junction bases: 2. Germline-derived CDR1 and CDR2 are LNHDA and SQIVND (reference sequence). CDR3 sequence (DNA): TGTGCCAGTAGTGGGCGGGGGTCCTACGAGCAGTACTTC. Protein sequence: CASSGRGSYEQYF.

This clone was counted a few times. As DNA, the CDR3 is TGTGCCACCAGCCGGCGGGCTAGCGGGCCCAATGAGCAGTTCTTC. Translating it yields CATSRRASGPNEQFF. The genes are TRBV15 and TRBJ2-1; 8 bases are shared with TRBD2. The CDR3 has 15 amino acids. V gave up 5 bases and J gave up 6 bases; unmatched junction bases: 9. The germline V gene encodes CDR1 LNHNV and CDR2 YYDKDF (reference sequence).

The CDR3 region is CAAGQGGNEQFF. CDR3 bases: TGTGCCGCCGGACAGGGTGGCAATGAGCAGTTCTTC. The chain employs TRBV10-3 and TRBJ2-1; 8 positions agree with TRBD1. The trim removed 11 bases at V and 6 bases at J, leaving 6 bases unmatched. The CDR3 loop spans 12 amino acids. The germline V gene has CDR1 ENHRY and CDR2 SYGVKD.

This clone has more than one count but fewer than ten. The chain employs TRBV4-3 and TRBJ2-7; D uncertain. The germline gives CDR1 LGHNA, CDR2 YSLEER. Trimming took off 4 bases at V and 1 base at J, with 14 bases between the two ends. The CDR3 loop spans 15 amino acids. CDR3 residues: CASSLEKGRSYEQYF. The CDR3 DNA is TGCGCCAGCAGCCTAGAAAAGGGAAGATCCTACGAGCAGTACTTC.

V usage is TRBV5-4 and J usage is TRBJ2-2; TRBD1 aligns across 8 bases. CDR3 length: 16 amino acids. The V gene's germline CDR1 is SGHNT and CDR2 YYREEE (reference sequence). The V and J ends lost 0 bases and 9 bases, in that order; junction bases with no gene match: 10. The DNA for the CDR3 is TGTGCCAGCAGCTTGGGAACGGACAGGGTAGAAAGGGAGCTGTTTTTT. Translated, it gives CASSLGTDRVERELFF.

V and J are TRBV27 and TRBJ1-4, with TRBD1 matching over 10 bases. The CDR3 has 16 amino acids. The trim removed 5 bases at V and 7 bases at J, leaving 10 bases unmatched. CDR1 MNHEY and CDR2 SMNVEV come from the germline V gene (reference sequence). The CDR3 reads CASSPKTGGYGEKLFF. Here the CDR3 DNA reads TGTGCCAGCAGTCCGAAGACAGGGGGCTACGGTGAAAAACTGTTTTTT.

V usage is TRBV30 and J usage is TRBJ2-7; 10 bases agree with TRBD1. V lost 3 bases to trimming and J lost 5 bases; unmatched junction nucleotides: 7. Germline lookup yields CDR1 GTSNPN and CDR2 SVGIG (reference sequence). The CDR3 is 14 residues long. In nucleotides, the CDR3 is TGTGCCTGGAGCCCGGGACAGGGGTACAACGAGCAGTACTTC. It is translated as CAWSPGQGYNEQYF.

This chain links TRBV7-9 with TRBJ2-1; 7 bases match TRBD2. Trimming at V came to 0 bases and at J to 7 bases, leaving 12 bases not matched to a gene. The CDR3 length is 17 residues. The V gene's germline CDR1 is SEHNR and CDR2 FQNEAQ (reference sequence). As DNA, the CDR3 is TGTGCCAGCAGCTTAGCTCCTCTAGCGGCCGGATGGAATGAGCAGTTCTTC. Protein: CASSLAPLAAGWNEQFF.

This clone was seen more than once but under ten times. The chain recombines TRBV2 with TRBJ2-1; 7 bases align to TRBD1. The CDR3 sequence is 13 residues long. Germline values: CDR1 SNHLY, CDR2 FYNNEI. V shed 4 bases and J 15 bases; nucleotides not matched to a gene: 12. CDR3 sequence reads: CASSGQDRWMRFF. Written as DNA, the CDR3 is TGTGCCAGCAGTGGCCAGGACAGGTGGATGAGGTTCTTC.

This chain uses TRBV11-2 with TRBJ1-5; no reliable D call. Deletions cut 8 bases from V and 7 bases from J, with 6 bases between. In germline, CDR1 is SGHAT, CDR2 FQNNGV. The CDR3 has 10 amino acids. The CDR3 loop reads CASGSQPQHF. CDR3 nucleotide sequence: TGTGCCAGCGGGTCCCAGCCCCAGCATTTT.